These T cell receptor beta chains were read from a single sample in a study of breast tumors, draining lymph nodes, adjacent tissues. MiXCR, run by TCRdb on the multiplex PCR reads, gives a single entry per CDR3 protein. The data contain tens of thousands of distinct CDR3 sequences, roughly 41% of them singletons. The sample was breast tumor tissue. These receptors were taken from a female donor with breast cancer. Some clones in this sample may be carry-over from other donors' samples. The conserved cysteine and the conserved F or W are not part of the CDR3 here.

j_call | v_call | cdr3_aa
TRBJ1-1 | TRBV7-3 | ASSLGTARRTEAF
TRBJ2-3 | TRBV4-3 | ASSQYSGPDTQY
TRBJ2-1 | TRBV7-3 | ASSLALAGRRNNEQF
TRBJ2-7 | TRBV3-1 | ASSILQGYEQY
TRBJ2-7 | TRBV11-2 | ASSLDPAFAYEQY
TRBJ1-5 | TRBV2 | ASSVAAGGQPQH
TRBJ1-1 | TRBV7-9 | ASSLAFTEAF
TRBJ2-7 | TRBV9 | ASSGEQFNEQY
TRBJ1-5 | TRBV5-6 | ASSSGTGNQPQH
TRBJ1-2 | TRBV4-2 | ASSQGTDGVGYT
TRBJ2-1 | TRBV28 | ASTGTGSYNEQF
TRBJ2-7 | TRBV5-1 | ASSLVGGDEQY
TRBJ2-5 | TRBV20-1 | SARPLSGGNQETQY
TRBJ2-7 | TRBV6-2/TRBV6-3 | ASARDTYYEQY
TRBJ2-6 | TRBV20-1 | SAPSWGGPGANVLT
TRBJ2-2 | TRBV7-3 | ASSTGSGELF
TRBJ2-2 | TRBV2 | ASRPGEGSGELF
TRBJ2-4 | TRBV20-1 | SAQTDSPKNIQY
TRBJ2-1 | TRBV7-8 | ASSSIRGGVTSGRPSYNEQF
TRBJ1-2 | TRBV7-2 | ASSPNPGRDCGYT
TRBJ1-6 | TRBV2 | ASSPGPGPGNSPLH
TRBJ2-3 | TRBV30 | AWSVRRETDTQY
TRBJ2-7 | TRBV4-3 | ASSQYGGGSYEQY
TRBJ1-5 | TRBV29-1 | SVGDRRGGNQPQH
TRBJ1-1 | TRBV6-6 | ASSRDNRMNTEAF
TRBJ2-5 | TRBV7-9 | ASTSGSGRETQY
TRBJ1-6 | TRBV20-1 | SAGQNNSPLH
TRBJ1-2 | TRBV9 | ASSATRGTGAIYGYT
TRBJ2-2 | TRBV5-6 | ASSIRGLTGELF
TRBJ2-7 | TRBV5-1 | ASSPSSEASYEQY
TRBJ2-2 | TRBV4-1 | ASSQVGLAGGVDTGELF